The present TCR beta chain was sequenced within a study of T cells after yellow fever vaccination. Study-wide findings and caveats: Most clones from primary vaccination were detected again post-booster (roughly 95% CD4, 88% CD8).

TCRdb independently ran MiXCR on the 5' RACE reads; one entry per CDR3 protein. The sample has 250,000 to 350,000 distinct CDR3 sequences, approximately 4.3% seen once. Germline CDR1 is LGHDT and CDR2 is YNNKEL (reference sequence). CDR3 length: 16 amino acids. Trimming took off 6 bases at V and 2 bases at J, with 19 bases between the two ends. A note on this clonotype: The antigen remains unidentified.

This chain uses TRBV3-1 with TRBJ1-2; tentative D call: TRBD1 (5 bases). This sample comprised PBMCs, obtained 15 days after the yellow fever booster vaccination. The clonotype comes from a man aged 18 to 30 who received the YFV17D yellow fever vaccine. The DNA of the CDR3 is TGTGCCAGCAGGAAAGCCGGGGGAAGAGGGAACTATGGCTACACCTTC. It translates to CASRKAGGRGNYGYTF.